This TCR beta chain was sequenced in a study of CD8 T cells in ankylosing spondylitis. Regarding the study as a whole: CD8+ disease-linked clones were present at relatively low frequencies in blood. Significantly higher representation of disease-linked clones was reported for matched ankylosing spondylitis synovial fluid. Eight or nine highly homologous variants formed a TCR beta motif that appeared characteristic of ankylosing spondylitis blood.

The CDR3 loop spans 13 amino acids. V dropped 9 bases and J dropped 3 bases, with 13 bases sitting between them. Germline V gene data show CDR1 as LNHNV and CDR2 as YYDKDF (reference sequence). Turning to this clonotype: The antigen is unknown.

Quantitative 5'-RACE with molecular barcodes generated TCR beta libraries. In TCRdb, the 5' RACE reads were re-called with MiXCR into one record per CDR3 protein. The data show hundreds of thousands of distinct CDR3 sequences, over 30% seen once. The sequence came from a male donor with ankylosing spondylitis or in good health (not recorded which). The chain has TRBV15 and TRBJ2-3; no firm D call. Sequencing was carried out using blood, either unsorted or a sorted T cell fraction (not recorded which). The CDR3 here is CATTTFSTDTQYF. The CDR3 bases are TGTGCCACGACCACATTCAGTACAGATACGCAGTATTTT.